Following are 15 T cell receptor beta chains from one sample sequenced in a study of cytomegalovirus exposure and HLA in healthy donors. This PCR relied on a set of 60 Vbeta primers and 13 Jbeta primers. Only in-frame clones appear in the TCRdb table, and some are missing; sequencing was by immunoSEQ multiplex PCR. This sample's clone table lists tens of thousands of clones. The sequenced material came from PBMCs. Every receptor here comes from a female donor in good health and CMV-seronegative.

The V call is TRBV19, the J call TRBJ1-1, with 7 bases fitting TRBD1. The germline V gene encodes CDR1 LNHDA and CDR2 SQIVND (reference sequence). V shed 6 bases and J 5 bases; nucleotides not matched to a gene: 6. The CDR3 runs to 13 residues. The CDR3 sequence is CASRQQGRTEAFF. CDR3 nucleotide sequence: TGTGCCAGTAGGCAACAGGGGAGGACTGAAGCTTTCTTT.

The chain carries TRBV5-8 and TRBJ2-7; no reliable D call. Trimming stripped 2 bases from V and 6 bases from J, with 6 bases between. Germline CDR1 and CDR2: SGHTS and YDEGEE. The CDR3 contains 11 residues. CDR3 sequence: CASSFRVEQYF. Here the CDR3 DNA reads TGTGCCAGCAGCTTTCGGGTCGAGCAGTACTTC.

This chain connects TRBV9 to TRBJ1-2, with TRBD1 identical over 9 bases. The ends lost 1 base at V and 12 bases at J; junction bases unmatched: 13. CDR3 length: 15 residues. In germline, CDR1 is SGDLS, CDR2 YYNGEE. The CDR3 nucleotides are TGTGCCAGCAGCGTAAGGGGGGGAACAGGGGGCGTCCACACCTTC. It specifies CASSVRGGTGGVHTF. Looking up the rest from reference TRBV9 and TRBJ1-2 gives the full variable domain: DSGVTQTPKHLITATGQRVTLRCSPRSGDLSVYWYQQSLDQGLQFLIQYYNGEERAKGNILERFSAQQFPDLHSELNLSSLELGDSALYFCASSVRGGTGGVHTFGSGTRLTVV.

The rearrangement uses TRBV18 and TRBJ2-7; D not resolved. This CDR3 has 13 amino acids. Deletions cut 2 bases from V and 2 bases from J, with 7 bases between. CDR1 KGHSH and CDR2 LQKENI come from the germline V gene. The CDR3 loop reads CASSPTAPYEQYF. The CDR3, as DNA: TGTGCCAGCTCACCAACTGCGCCCTACGAGCAGTACTTC.

J is TRBJ1-1 and V is TRBV7-2, with 7 bases identical to TRBD1. Germline CDR1 and CDR2: SGHTA and FQGNSA. The junction had 9 bases not matched to a gene; V was cut back by 1 base and J by 7 bases. The length of the CDR3 is 15 residues. The CDR3 region has the DNA TGTGCCAGCAGCTTAGATAGGGACAGCCTACTTGAAGCTTTCTTT. It translates to CASSLDRDSLLEAFF.

The chain couples TRBV6-5 to TRBJ2-7; tentative D call: TRBD1 (6 bases). With 5 bases removed from V and 6 bases from J, the gap between germline ends came to 11 bases. CDR1 and CDR2 (germline): MNHEY, SVGAGI. The CDR3 extends over 12 amino acids. The DNA of the CDR3 is TGTGCCAGCAGTCAAACAGGGTTCGAGCAGTACTTC. It is translated as CASSQTGFEQYF.

On this clone itself: Germline and junction disagree at one end, which may indicate a read error. The chain links TRBV30 to TRBJ1-2, with a weak D call TRBD1 (6 bases). Germline V gene lookup returns CDR1 GTSNPN and CDR2 SVGIG (reference sequence). The CDR3 has 11 amino acids. The CDR3 region has the DNA TGTGCCTGGTGGCCGCGGGGGCGGCCCCTCTTC. Translated: CAWWPRGRPLF. Supplemented by reference TRBV30 and TRBJ1-2, the full variable domain reads SQTIHQWPATLVQPVGSPLSLECTVEGTSNPNLYWYRQAAGRGLQLLFYSVGIGQISSEVPQNLSASRPQDRQFILSSKKLLLSDSGFYLCAWWPRGRPLFGSGTRLTVV.

The V gene is TRBV9, the J gene TRBJ1-1; D may be TRBD1 (5 bases). Germline V CDR1 and CDR2: SGDLS, YYNGEE. The CDR3 runs 14 residues. The V gene lost 6 bases and the J gene lost 0 bases, with 12 bases spanning the gap. The CDR3 region is CASTVGGVNTEAFF. The CDR3 DNA reads TGTGCCAGCACCGTGGGAGGGGTGAACACTGAAGCTTTCTTT.

This chain connects TRBV28 to TRBJ1-5; no clear D. The germline V gene encodes CDR1 MDHEN and CDR2 SYDVKM. V shed 6 bases and J shed 0 bases, with 6 bases lying between them. This CDR3 spans 13 amino acids. The CDR3 coding sequence is TGTGCCAGCAGGGGCTATAGCAATCAGCCCCAGCATTTT. Amino acid sequence: CASRGYSNQPQHF.

This rearrangement joins TRBV30 to TRBJ1-2, with 10 bases lining up with TRBD1. V shed 4 bases, J shed 7 bases, and the junction held 6 bases outside the gene matches. Germline V gives CDR1 GTSNPN, CDR2 SVGIG (reference sequence). The CDR3 length is 13 residues. Written as DNA, the CDR3 is TGTGCCTGGACGACAGGGGGCGTTGGTGGCTACACCTTC. Its protein product is CAWTTGGVGGYTF.

The J gene is TRBJ2-7, the V gene TRBV7-2; D remains unclear. V lost 1 base and J 8 bases, leaving 12 bases between the germline ends. The germline CDR1 and CDR2 sequences are SGHTA and FQGNSA. This CDR3 is 13 amino acids long. CDR3 in amino acids: CASSLGQALKQYF. DNA for the CDR3: TGTGCCAGCAGCTTAGGGCAGGCCTTGAAGCAGTACTTC.

The chain joins TRBV30 to TRBJ1-1, with 7 bases aligning to TRBD1. This CDR3 has 13 amino acids. Germline assignment: CDR1 GTSNPN and CDR2 SVGIG (reference sequence). With 0 bases clipped from V and 9 bases from J, the junction kept 7 bases outside the gene matches. The CDR3 protein is CAWSVRGGLQAFF. The DNA for the CDR3 is TGTGCCTGGAGTGTCCGAGGGGGCCTTCAAGCTTTCTTT.

The J gene is TRBJ2-6, the V gene TRBV7-6; no definite D call. The CDR3 totals 14 residues. Trimming took 5 bases from V and 3 from J, leaving 8 bases between them. Looked up from germline, CDR1 is SGHVS and CDR2 is FNYEAQ. CDR3 protein: CASSLPGGANVLTF. CDR3 DNA: TGTGCCAGCAGCCTTCCGGGTGGGGCCAACGTCCTGACTTTC.

This rearrangement joins TRBV29-1 to TRBJ1-2, with TRBD1 matching 11 bases. This CDR3 has 15 residues. From germline, CDR1 is SQVTM and CDR2 ANQGSEA. J was trimmed by 3 bases and V by 0 bases; bases with no gene match: 3. CDR3 protein: CSVEEDRGLDYGYTF. The CDR3 DNA reads as TGCAGCGTTGAAGAGGACAGGGGGCTGGACTATGGCTACACCTTC.

This chain connects TRBV29-1 to TRBJ1-2; maybe TRBD1 (6 bases). Trimming stripped 3 bases from V and 5 bases from J, with 16 bases between. The germline V gene has CDR1 SQVTM and CDR2 ANQGSEA. The CDR3 has 14 residues. DNA for the CDR3: TGCAGCGTTGAGGACAGCCGGGTGGCTTATGGCTACACCTTC. Protein product: CSVEDSRVAYGYTF.